These 23 T cell receptor delta chains were all obtained from the same sample, sequenced in a study of gamma-delta chains in newborns, infants, children. TCRdb re-processed the reads using CATT. Among about 5,400 delta-chain clones, around 20% were seen once, and the ten largest hold around 5.2%. Specimen: blood. The source of these receptors is a child who was a newborn, infant or young child, either healthy, febrile or measles-vaccinated (not recorded which).

Here the J gene is TRDJ1 and the V gene is not called; the DNA was not used to check the table's D call, TRDD3. CDR3 length: 13 residues. The CDR3 sequence: CACDVLWDTTFIF. The CDR3 DNA sequence: TGTGCCTGTGACGTACTATGGGATACTACATTCATCTTT.

Remarks on this clone: The same CDR3 arises from other DNA sequences in this sample as well. The CDR3 is CACDTVGARDTDKLIF. CDR3 nucleotides: TGTGCCTGTGACACCGTGGGGGCAAGGGACACCGATAAACTCATCTTT. The rearrangement uses TRDV2 and TRDJ1, with D possibly TRDD3 on 6 matching bases. Germline-derived CDR1 and CDR2 are GEAIGNYY and EKD. The CDR3 spans 16 residues. V was trimmed by 0 bases and J by 0 bases, leaving 13 bases between them.

In this sample, this clone turned up a few times. This rearrangement joins TRDV2 to TRDJ1; D remains ambiguous. CDR1 and CDR2 from the germline V gene are GEAIGNYY and EKD. The CDR3 length is 14 residues. Deletions cut 3 bases from V and 2 bases from J, with 12 bases between. The CDR3 coding sequence is TGTGCCTGTGACCCGATGGTGGATACCGATAAACTCATCTTT. Translated: CACDPMVDTDKLIF.

Comments on this clone: One end of the junction fails to match germline, which may point to a read error. At the DNA level, this CDR3 is encoded by other sequences in the same sample as well. V gene TRDV2 combines with J gene TRDJ1; TRDD3 agrees at 12 bases. The CDR3 is 17 residues long. Germline CDR1 is GEAIGNYY and CDR2 is EKD. The CDR3 coding sequence is TGTGCTTGTGAGCCCGTACTGGGGGATACCCCCACCGATAAACTCATCTTT. This codes for CACEPVLGDTPTDKLIF.

This clone is labeled as medium-sized. Other DNA sequences of this sample code for an identical CDR3. CDR3 amino acids: CACDSLQYTDKLIF. The DNA of the CDR3 is TGTGCCTGTGACTCGCTCCAGTACACCGATAAACTCATCTTT. This chain uses TRDV2 with TRDJ1, with D unclear. The V and J ends lost 3 bases and 0 bases respectively, with 10 bases between them. Germline CDR1 reads GEAIGNYY; CDR2 reads EKD. The CDR3 is made up of 14 amino acids.

As concerns this clone: This may come from a read error, since a much larger clone is one base off. This chain links TRDV2 with TRDJ3; 9 positions match TRDD3. There are 17 residues in the CDR3. The V gene's germline CDR1 is GEAIGNYY and CDR2 EKD. With 5 bases clipped from V and 1 base from J, the junction kept 5 bases outside the gene matches. The CDR3, as DNA: TGTGCCTGTGGCAATACTGGGGGATCCTGGGACACCCGACAGATGTTTTTC. Translating gives CACGNTGGSWDTRQMFF.

This sequence joins TRDV2 and TRDJ1; 9 bases match TRDD3. Germline V gene lookup returns CDR1 GEAIGNYY and CDR2 EKD. The V and J ends lost 3 bases and 6 bases, in that order; junction bases with no gene match: 7. This CDR3 spans 14 amino acids. As DNA, the CDR3 is TGTGCCTGTGACGCCCTGGGGGATTCGAATAAACTCATCTTT. It codes for CACDALGDSNKLIF.

For the CDR3, the DNA is TGTGCTCTTGGGGAAGTTTGGCCCGTACCGCTGACCGATAAACTCATCTTT. Its translation: CALGEVWPVPLTDKLIF. The chain has TRDV1 and TRDJ1; D unresolved. CDR3 length: 17 residues. Per the germline V gene, CDR1 is TSWWSYY and CDR2 is QGS. V lost 2 bases to trimming and J lost 2 bases, with 18 bases between them.

In this sample, this clone is medium-sized. The V and J genes are TRDV2 and TRDJ1, with 12 positions matching TRDD3. J gave up 2 bases and V 0 bases, and 9 bases lay outside the gene matches. The CDR3 is made up of 18 amino acids. The germline CDR1 and CDR2 sequences are GEAIGNYY and EKD. The CDR3 region is CACDTIRGLGDTTDKLIF. The CDR3 DNA sequence: TGTGCCTGTGACACCATTAGAGGGCTGGGGGATACGACCGATAAACTCATCTTT.

The chain links TRDV1 to TRDJ1, with D unclear. CDR3 length: 18 residues. V lost 1 base and J 3 bases, leaving 21 bases between the germline ends. Germline CDR1 reads TSWWSYY; CDR2 reads QGS. The CDR3 DNA follows: TGTGCTCTTGGGGAACCCCATGCTTCTATTTTTTACGCCGATAAACTCATCTTT. This sequence encodes CALGEPHASIFYADKLIF.

By share, this clone ranks as large. The same CDR3 can be traced to other DNA sequences in this sample. The rearrangement joins TRDV2 to TRDJ1; D is ambiguous. Per germline, CDR1 GEAIGNYY and CDR2 EKD. The V gene lost 0 bases and the J gene lost 1 base, with 20 bases spanning the gap. The CDR3 has 18 amino acids. CDR3 in DNA: TGTGCCTGTGACACCGTGCCTTTAAGAGGAGCTCGCACCGATAAACTCATCTTT. Amino acids: CACDTVPLRGARTDKLIF.

About this clone itself: The junction departs from germline at one end; a sequencing error may be responsible. The chain carries TRDV2 and TRDJ3; TRDD3 might be the D (6 bases). TCRdb leaves out the J gene; it was filled in here by matching the DNA to germline. This CDR3 comprises 19 residues. In germline, CDR1 is GEAIGNYY, CDR2 EKD. The DNA of the CDR3 is TGTGCCTGTGACACCGCTTGGGGGGCGAGCTCCTGGGACACCCGAAAGATGTTTTTC. It encodes CACDTAWGASSWDTRKMFF.

The chain has TRDV2 and TRDJ1; 8 bases align to TRDD3. V was clipped by 0 bases and J by 2 bases; unmatched bases: 10. The CDR3 is 17 amino acids. Per germline, CDR1 GEAIGNYY and CDR2 EKD. CDR3 sequence reads: CACDTVPPLGETDKLIF. The DNA of the CDR3 is TGTGCCTGTGACACCGTCCCCCCTCTGGGGGAGACCGATAAACTCATCTTT.

The gene calls are TRDV2 and TRDJ1, with a weak D call TRDD3 (5 bases). The CDR3 contains 18 residues. Germline CDR1 and CDR2: GEAIGNYY and EKD. V was shortened by 1 base and J by 0 bases, with 20 bases between the two germline ends. CDR3 sequence: CACDTEFSGGIDTDKLIF. The CDR3 DNA follows: TGTGCCTGTGACACGGAGTTCTCCGGGGGCATAGACACCGATAAACTCATCTTT.

This clone showed up just a few times. CDR3 nucleotide sequence: TGTGCCTGTGATGTACTGGGGGGCAACACCGATAAACTCATCTTT. As protein: CACDVLGGNTDKLIF. The chain combines TRDV2 with TRDJ1; 8 bases line up with TRDD3. CDR1 and CDR2 from the germline V gene are GEAIGNYY and EKD. CDR3 length: 15 amino acids. J lost 0 bases, V lost 4 bases, and 6 bases had no gene match.

The J gene is TRDJ3, the V gene TRDV2, with TRDD3 matching over 13 bases. Germline CDR1 and CDR2: GEAIGNYY and EKD. This CDR3 has 20 amino acids. J lost 2 bases, V lost 2 bases, and 8 bases had no gene match. CDR3 sequence reads: CACDILLGDTAPWDTRQMFF. In nucleotides, the CDR3 is TGTGCCTGTGACATTTTACTGGGGGATACGGCCCCCTGGGACACCCGACAGATGTTTTTC.

This clone counts as medium-sized. The rearrangement joins TRDV1 to TRDJ1; 9 bases fit TRDD3. The V segment lost 4 bases and the J segment 10 bases; nucleotides outside the gene matches: 13. The CDR3 is 15 amino acids. Germline loops: CDR1 TSWWSYY, CDR2 QGS. CDR3 protein: CALGGNHLWGIRLIF. The CDR3 nucleotides read TGTGCTCTTGGGGGCAATCACTTATGGGGGATAAGACTCATCTTT.

Worth noting for this clone: This may be a read error, as it is one base from a much larger clone. The rearrangement links TRDV2 to TRDJ1; D not resolved. Between the trimmed V and J ends, which lost 0 bases and 0 bases, there was a span of 7 bases. The CDR3 runs 14 residues. The germline V gene encodes CDR1 GEAIGNYY and CDR2 EKD. CDR3 coding DNA: TGTGCCTGTGACACCGTGGAGGACACCGATAAACTCATCTTT. It is translated as CACDTVEDTDKLIF.

This chain uses TRDV2 with TRDJ3, with 12 positions matching TRDD3. This CDR3 is 20 amino acids long. The germline V gene has CDR1 GEAIGNYY and CDR2 EKD. V was clipped by 2 bases and J by 0 bases; unmatched bases: 7. The CDR3 bases are TGTGCCTGTGACAACGTACTGGGGGATACCCCCTCCTGGGACACCCGACAGATGTTTTTC. Amino acid sequence: CACDNVLGDTPSWDTRQMFF.

No J gene was assigned, while the V gene was called as TRDV1; the D call TRDD3 from the table was never checked on the DNA. The CDR3 is made up of 23 amino acids. Germline CDR1 is TSWWSYY and CDR2 is QGS. The CDR3 region has the DNA TGTGCTCTTGGGGAACCCGGGTGGTTTGTACGAAGACCTGGGGATACATGGACCGATAAACTCATCTTC. This sequence encodes CALGEPGWFVRRPGDTWTDKLIF.

Turning to this clone: A read error may be the cause here, since a much bigger clone is one base away. The sample has other DNA sequences that encode this CDR3 too. This sequence joins TRDV2 and TRDJ1, with 13 bases that match TRDD3. The J gene was not available in TCRdb and was assigned here by matching the DNA to germline segments. This CDR3 comprises 20 residues. Germline CDR1 is GEAIGNYY and CDR2 is EKD. CDR3 residues: CACDTLAVTGGYAETDKLIF. The CDR3 DNA sequence: TGCGCCTGTGACACTTTGGCGGTTACTGGGGGATACGCCGAAACCGATAAACTCATCTTT.

Comments on this clone: One end of the junction is discordant with germline, which a read error may explain. The rearrangement links TRDV2 to TRDJ3, with D perhaps matching TRDD3 (6 bases). Assignment of the J gene here rests on matching the DNA to germline, because TCRdb gives none. Germline V CDR1 and CDR2: GEAIGNYY, EKD. The CDR3 is 17 amino acids. CDR3 sequence reads: CACDTAGGDWETRKMFF. The CDR3, as DNA: TGTGCCTGTGACACCGCCGGGGGAGACTGGGAAACCCGAAAGATGTTTTTC.

Notes on this clone: At one end the junction does not follow the germline gene, possibly because of a read error. The sample has other DNA sequences that encode this CDR3 too. This chain uses TRDV1 with TRDJ2; D perhaps matches TRDD2 (8 bases). CDR1 and CDR2 from the germline V gene are TSWWSYY and QGS. The CDR3 runs 21 residues. CDR3 DNA: TGTGCTCTGGGGGAATTCTTCCTACGGAGGGGGATTACTCTTATGACAGCACAACTCTTCTTT. Translation: CALGEFFLRRGITLMTAQLFF.